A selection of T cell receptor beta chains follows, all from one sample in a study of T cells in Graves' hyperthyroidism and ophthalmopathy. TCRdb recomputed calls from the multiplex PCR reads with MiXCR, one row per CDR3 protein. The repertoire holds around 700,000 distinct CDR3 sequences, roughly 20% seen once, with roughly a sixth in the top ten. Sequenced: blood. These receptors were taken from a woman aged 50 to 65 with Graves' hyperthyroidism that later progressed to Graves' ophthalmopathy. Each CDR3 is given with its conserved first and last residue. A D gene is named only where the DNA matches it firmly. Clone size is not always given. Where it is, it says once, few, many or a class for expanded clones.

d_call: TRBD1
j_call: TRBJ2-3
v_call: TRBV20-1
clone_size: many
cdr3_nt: TGCAGTGCTAGAGATCCGACAGGGGTCACAGATACGCAGTATTTT
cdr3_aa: CSARDPTGVTDTQYF

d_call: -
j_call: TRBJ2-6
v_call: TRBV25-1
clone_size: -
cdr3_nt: TGTGCCAGCAGTGATCGACGGGTAGCTGGGGCCAACGTCCTGACTTTC
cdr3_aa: CASSDRRVAGANVLTF

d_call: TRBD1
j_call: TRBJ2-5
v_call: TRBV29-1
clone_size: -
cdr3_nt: TGCAGCGTTGAACTAACGCAGGGGGCGAGGGAGACCCAGTACTTC
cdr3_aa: CSVELTQGARETQYF

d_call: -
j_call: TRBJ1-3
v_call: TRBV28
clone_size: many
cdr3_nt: TGTGCCAGCAGTTTACGGCCACCTGGAAACACCATATATTTT
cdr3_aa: CASSLRPPGNTIYF

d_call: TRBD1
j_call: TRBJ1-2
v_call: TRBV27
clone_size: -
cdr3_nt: TGTGCCAGCAGTCCACAGGGGATGTGGTATGGCTACACCTTC
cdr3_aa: CASSPQGMWYGYTF

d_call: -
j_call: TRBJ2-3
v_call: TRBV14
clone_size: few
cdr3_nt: TGTGCCAGCAGCCAAGATAAGTGGGAGACAGATACGCAGTATTTT
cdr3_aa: CASSQDKWETDTQYF

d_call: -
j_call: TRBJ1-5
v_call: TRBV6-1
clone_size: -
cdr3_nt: TGTGCCAGCAGTGAGGATGGCAAATTCAATCAGCCCCAGCATTTT
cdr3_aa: CASSEDGKFNQPQHF

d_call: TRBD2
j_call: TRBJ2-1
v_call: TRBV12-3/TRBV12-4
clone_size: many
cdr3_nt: TGTGCCAGCTGGGGGGGGTCCTACAATGAGCAGTTCTTC
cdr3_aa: CASWGGSYNEQFF

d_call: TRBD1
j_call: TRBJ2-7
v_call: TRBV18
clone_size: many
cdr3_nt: TGTGCCAGCTCAGCGGACAGGGTCTACGAGCAGTACTTC
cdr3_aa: CASSADRVYEQYF

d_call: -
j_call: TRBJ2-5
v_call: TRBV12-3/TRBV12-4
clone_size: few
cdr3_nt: TGTGCCAGCAGTTTAATTCACGGAGAGACCCAGTACTTC
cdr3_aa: CASSLIHGETQYF

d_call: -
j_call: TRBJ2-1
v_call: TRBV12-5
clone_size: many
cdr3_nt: TGTGCTAGTGGTTTGTCGGGGAGCTCCTACAATGAGCAGTTCTTC
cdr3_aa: CASGLSGSSYNEQFF

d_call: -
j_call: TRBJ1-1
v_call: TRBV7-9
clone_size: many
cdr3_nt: TGTGCCAGCAGCTTCACAGGAGGTCTGAACACTGAAGCTTTCTTT
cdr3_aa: CASSFTGGLNTEAFF

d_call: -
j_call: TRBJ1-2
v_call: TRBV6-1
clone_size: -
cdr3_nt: TGTGCCAGCAGTCCGGCCCTCGGACCCTTTTATGGCTACACCTTC
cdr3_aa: CASSPALGPFYGYTF

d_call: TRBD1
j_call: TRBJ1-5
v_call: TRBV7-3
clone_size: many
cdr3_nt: TGTGCCAGCAGCAAGACAGGGGGGAATCAGCCCCAGCATTTT
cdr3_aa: CASSKTGGNQPQHF

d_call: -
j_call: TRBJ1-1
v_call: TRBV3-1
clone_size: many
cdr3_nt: TGTGCCAGCAGCCAAGAGGAGATGAACACTGAAGCTTTCTTT
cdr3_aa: CASSQEEMNTEAFF

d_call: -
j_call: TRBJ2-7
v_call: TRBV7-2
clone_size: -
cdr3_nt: TGTGCCAGCATGCAGGGACCTGCCTACGAGCAGTACTTC
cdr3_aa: CASMQGPAYEQYF

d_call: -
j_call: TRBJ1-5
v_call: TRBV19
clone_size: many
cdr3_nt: TGTGCCAGTAGTACAAGCCCCGGGGGTGGTAAGAAGCCCCAGCATTTT
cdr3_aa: CASSTSPGGGKKPQHF

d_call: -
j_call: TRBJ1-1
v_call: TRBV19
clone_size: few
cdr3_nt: TGTGCCAGTAGTATAGACGAAGGACACCTAAACACTGAAGCTTTCTTT
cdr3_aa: CASSIDEGHLNTEAFF

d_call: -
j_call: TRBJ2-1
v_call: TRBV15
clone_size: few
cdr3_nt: TGTGCCACCAGCAGAGATAGGCCTGGCTCCTACAATGAGCAGTTCTTC
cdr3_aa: CATSRDRPGSYNEQFF

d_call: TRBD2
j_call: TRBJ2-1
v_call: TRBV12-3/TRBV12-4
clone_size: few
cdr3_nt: TGTGCCAGCACCGAGACTAGCGGGGGATACAATGAGCAGTTCTTC
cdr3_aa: CASTETSGGYNEQFF

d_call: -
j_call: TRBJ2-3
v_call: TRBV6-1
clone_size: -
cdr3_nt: TGTGCCAGCAGCGAGGACAGAACTAGCACAGATACGCAGTATTTT
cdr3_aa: CASSEDRTSTDTQYF

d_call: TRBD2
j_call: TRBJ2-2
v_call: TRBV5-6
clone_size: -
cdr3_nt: TGTGCCAGCAGCTTGGCAGGGAGGGCGAACACCGGGGAGCTGTTTTTT
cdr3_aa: CASSLAGRANTGELFF

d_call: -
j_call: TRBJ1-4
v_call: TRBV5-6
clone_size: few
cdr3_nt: TGTGCCAGCAGCTTTACCCCGGACGGAGAAAATGAAAAACTGTTTTTT
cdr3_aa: CASSFTPDGENEKLFF

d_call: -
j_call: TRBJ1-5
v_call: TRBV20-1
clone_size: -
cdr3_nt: TGCAGTGCTGGTCAGGGTACTGGCAATCAGCCCCAGCATTTT
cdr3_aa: CSAGQGTGNQPQHF

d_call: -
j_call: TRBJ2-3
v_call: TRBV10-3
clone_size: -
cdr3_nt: TGTGCCATCAAAGAGACAAGTAGCACAGATACGCAGTATTTT
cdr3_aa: CAIKETSSTDTQYF

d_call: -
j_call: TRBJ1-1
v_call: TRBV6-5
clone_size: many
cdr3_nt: TGTGCCAGCAGTTACTCGGGTTTGAACACTGAAGCTTTCTTT
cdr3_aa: CASSYSGLNTEAFF

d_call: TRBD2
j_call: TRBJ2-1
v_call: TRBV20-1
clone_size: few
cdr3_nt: TGCAATGCTAGTCCGGCGGGGGGACCATACAATGAGCAGTTCTTC
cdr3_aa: CNASPAGGPYNEQFF

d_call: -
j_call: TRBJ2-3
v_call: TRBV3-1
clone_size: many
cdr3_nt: TGTGCCAGCAGCCAAGATAGCGATGTCATCTGGGGTACGCAGTATTTT
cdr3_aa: CASSQDSDVIWGTQYF

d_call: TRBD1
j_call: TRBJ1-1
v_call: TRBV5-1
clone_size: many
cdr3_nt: TGCGCCAGCAGCTGGACCGGGACAGGGGCGAACACTGAAGCTTTCTTT
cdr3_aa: CASSWTGTGANTEAFF

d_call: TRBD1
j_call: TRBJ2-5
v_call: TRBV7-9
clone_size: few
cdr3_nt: TGTGCCAGCCGACAGGGGATGCTAGAGACCCAGTACTTC
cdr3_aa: CASRQGMLETQYF

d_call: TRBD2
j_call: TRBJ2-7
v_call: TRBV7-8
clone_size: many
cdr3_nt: TGTGCCAGCAGCCCCGGGACTAGCGGATCCTACGAGCAGTACTTC
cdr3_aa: CASSPGTSGSYEQYF

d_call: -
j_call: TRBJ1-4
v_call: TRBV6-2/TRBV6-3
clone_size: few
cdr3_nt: TGTGCCAGCAGTTTTGCCGCTTTGGGGGGTATCGAAAAACTGTTTTTT
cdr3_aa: CASSFAALGGIEKLFF

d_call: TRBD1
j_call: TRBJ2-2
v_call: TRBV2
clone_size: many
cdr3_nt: TGTGCCAGCAGCGCGTCCAGGGGGACCGGGGAGCTGTTTTTT
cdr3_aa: CASSASRGTGELFF

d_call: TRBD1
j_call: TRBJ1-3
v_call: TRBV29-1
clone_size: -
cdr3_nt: TGCAGCGTTGTCCCCAGGGGGCTTGGAAACACCATATATTTT
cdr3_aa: CSVVPRGLGNTIYF

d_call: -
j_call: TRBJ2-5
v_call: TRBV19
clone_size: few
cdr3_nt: TGTGCCAGTAGTATAGGGCGCGGATGGGAGACCCAGTACTTC
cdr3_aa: CASSIGRGWETQYF

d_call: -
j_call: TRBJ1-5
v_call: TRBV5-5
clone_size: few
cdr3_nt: TGTGCCAGCAGCCTGGGACCGGCGCCGCAGCCCCAGCATTTT
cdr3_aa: CASSLGPAPQPQHF

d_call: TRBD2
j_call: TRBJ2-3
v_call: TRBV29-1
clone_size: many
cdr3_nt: TGCAGCGTTGAAGATCTTAAAGTAGCGGGGACTAGCACAGATACGCAGTATTTT
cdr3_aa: CSVEDLKVAGTSTDTQYF

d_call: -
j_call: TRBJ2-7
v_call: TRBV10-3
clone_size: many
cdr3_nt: TGTGCCATCAGTGAATCTGTTGCCTACGAGCAGTACTTC
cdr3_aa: CAISESVAYEQYF

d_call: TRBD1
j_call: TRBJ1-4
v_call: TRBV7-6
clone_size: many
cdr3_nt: TGTGCCAGCAGCTTTCTTCAGGGGGCGCGTGATGAAAAACTGTTTTTT
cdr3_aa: CASSFLQGARDEKLFF

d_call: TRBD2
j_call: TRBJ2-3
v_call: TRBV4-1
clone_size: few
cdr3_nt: TGCGCCAGCAGCCAAGGGGTGTCTAGCGGGGGTTGGGATACGCAGTATTTT
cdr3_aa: CASSQGVSSGGWDTQYF

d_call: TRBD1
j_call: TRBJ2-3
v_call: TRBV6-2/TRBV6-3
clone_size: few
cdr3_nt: TGTGCCAGCACCCGAGACAGGGGGCCCACAGATACGCAGTATTTT
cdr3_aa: CASTRDRGPTDTQYF

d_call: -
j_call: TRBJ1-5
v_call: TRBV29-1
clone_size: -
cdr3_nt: TGCAGCGTCAGTGGTCGATCGGATCAGCCCCAGCATTTT
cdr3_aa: CSVSGRSDQPQHF

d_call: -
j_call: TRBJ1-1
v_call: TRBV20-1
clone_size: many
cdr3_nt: TGCAGTGCTCCGGGAGGAGGAACTGAAGCTTTCTTT
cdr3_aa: CSAPGGGTEAFF

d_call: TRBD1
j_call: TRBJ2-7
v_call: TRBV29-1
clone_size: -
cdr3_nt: TGCAGCGTTGAAGTTGGGACAGGGAGCTCCTACGAGCAGTACTTC
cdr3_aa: CSVEVGTGSSYEQYF

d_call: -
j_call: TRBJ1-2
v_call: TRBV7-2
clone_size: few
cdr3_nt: TGTGCCAGCAGCTTAGGCGTTACGGGGCAGTATGGCTACACCTTC
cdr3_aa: CASSLGVTGQYGYTF